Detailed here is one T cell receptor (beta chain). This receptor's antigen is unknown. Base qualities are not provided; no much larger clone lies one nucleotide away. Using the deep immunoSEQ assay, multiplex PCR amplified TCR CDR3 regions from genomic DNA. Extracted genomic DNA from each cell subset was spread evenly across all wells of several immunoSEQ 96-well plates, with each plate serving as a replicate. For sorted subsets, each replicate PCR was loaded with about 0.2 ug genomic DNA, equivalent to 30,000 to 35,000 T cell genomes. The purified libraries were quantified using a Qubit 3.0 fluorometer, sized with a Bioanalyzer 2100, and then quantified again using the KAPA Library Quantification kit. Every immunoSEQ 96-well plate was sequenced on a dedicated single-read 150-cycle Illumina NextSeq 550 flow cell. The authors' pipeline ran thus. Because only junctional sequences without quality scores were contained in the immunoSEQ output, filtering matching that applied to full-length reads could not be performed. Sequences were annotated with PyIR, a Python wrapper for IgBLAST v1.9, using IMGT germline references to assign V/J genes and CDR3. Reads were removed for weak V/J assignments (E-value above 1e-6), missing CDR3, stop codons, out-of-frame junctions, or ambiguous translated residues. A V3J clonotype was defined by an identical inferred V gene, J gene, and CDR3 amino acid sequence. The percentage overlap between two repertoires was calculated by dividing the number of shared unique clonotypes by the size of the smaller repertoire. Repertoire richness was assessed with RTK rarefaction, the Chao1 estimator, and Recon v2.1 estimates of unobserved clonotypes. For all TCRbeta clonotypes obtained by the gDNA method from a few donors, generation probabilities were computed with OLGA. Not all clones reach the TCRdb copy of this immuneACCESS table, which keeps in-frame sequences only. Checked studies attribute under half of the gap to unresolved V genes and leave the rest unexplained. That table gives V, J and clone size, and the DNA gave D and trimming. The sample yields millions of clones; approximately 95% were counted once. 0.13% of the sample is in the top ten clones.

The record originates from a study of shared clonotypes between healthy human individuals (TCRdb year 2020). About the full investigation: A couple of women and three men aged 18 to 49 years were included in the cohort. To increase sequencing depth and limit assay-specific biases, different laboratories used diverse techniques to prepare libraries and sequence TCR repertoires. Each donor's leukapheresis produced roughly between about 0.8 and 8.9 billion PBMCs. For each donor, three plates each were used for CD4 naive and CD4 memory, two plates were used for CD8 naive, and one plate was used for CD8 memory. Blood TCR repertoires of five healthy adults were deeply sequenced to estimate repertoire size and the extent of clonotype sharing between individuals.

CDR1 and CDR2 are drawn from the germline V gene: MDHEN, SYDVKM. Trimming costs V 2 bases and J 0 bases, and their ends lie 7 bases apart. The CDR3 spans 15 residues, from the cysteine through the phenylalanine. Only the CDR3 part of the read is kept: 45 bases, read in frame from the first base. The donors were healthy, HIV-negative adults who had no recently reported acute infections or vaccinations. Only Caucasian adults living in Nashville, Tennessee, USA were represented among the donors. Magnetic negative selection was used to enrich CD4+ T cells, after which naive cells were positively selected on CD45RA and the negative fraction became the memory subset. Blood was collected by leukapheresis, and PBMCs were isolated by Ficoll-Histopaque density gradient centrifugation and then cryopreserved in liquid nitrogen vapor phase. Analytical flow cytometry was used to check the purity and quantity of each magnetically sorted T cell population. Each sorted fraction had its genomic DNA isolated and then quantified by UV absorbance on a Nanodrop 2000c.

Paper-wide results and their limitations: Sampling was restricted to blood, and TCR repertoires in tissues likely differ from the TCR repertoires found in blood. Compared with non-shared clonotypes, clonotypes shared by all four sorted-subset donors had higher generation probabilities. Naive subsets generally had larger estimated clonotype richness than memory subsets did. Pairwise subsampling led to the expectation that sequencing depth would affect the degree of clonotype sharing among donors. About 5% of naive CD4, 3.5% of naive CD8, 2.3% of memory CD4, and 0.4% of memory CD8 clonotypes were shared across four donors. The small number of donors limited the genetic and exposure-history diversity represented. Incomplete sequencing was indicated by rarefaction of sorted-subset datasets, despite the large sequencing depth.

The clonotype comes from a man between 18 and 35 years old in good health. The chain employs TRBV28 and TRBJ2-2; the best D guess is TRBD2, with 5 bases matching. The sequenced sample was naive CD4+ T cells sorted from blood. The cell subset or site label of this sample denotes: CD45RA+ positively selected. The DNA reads TGTGCCAGCAGTTTAAGGACTGCGAACACCGGGGAGCTGTTTTTT. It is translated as CASSLRTANTGELFF.